The table lists the clone carrying this T cell receptor delta chain with a few counts. The protein TCRdb gives is from a much larger clone and does not agree with this DNA's translation at residues 4 and 19, likely a read error; the protein shown here comes from the DNA. The CDR3 runs 21 residues. Per germline, CDR1 GEAIGNYY and CDR2 EKD. The receptor sequences were amplified from genomic DNA of peripheral blood mononuclear cells. The data were obtained in a study of gamma delta lymphoproliferative disorders and STAT genes. TCRdb called clones from the multiplex PCR reads again using CATT. Among about 670 delta-chain clones listed, 2.5% to 3.5% were seen once.

This receptor was obtained from a human donor with gamma-delta T-cell large granular lymphocyte leukemia. V usage is TRDV2 and J usage is TRDJ1, with 8 bases that match TRDD3. The sample comprised blood. The CDR3 sequence: CACNSILGALRRSPNTDKPIF. The CDR3 DNA follows: TGTGCCTGTAACTCAATACTGGGGGCCCTCCGGCGATCCCCGAACACCGATAAACCCATCTTT.